The next 8 T cell receptor beta chains were all read from a single sample in a study of regulatory T cells in long-lasting Graves disease. Building of the TCR beta libraries involved iRepertoire HTBI primers and Arm-PCR of CDR3 regions. One entry per CDR3 protein results from TCRdb running MiXCR on the multiplex PCR reads. Of roughly 700,000 distinct CDR3 sequences listed, 30% are singletons. Time point in this sample: persistent/refractory GD, antithyroid drugs over 5 years with positive TRAb. The TCR library was made from RNA that had been extracted from PBMCs in TRIzol. The specimen comprised peripheral blood mononuclear cells (PBMCs), sampled when the disease was refractory, from a patient treated with antithyroid drugs. Receptor source: a female donor with Graves disease.

This clonotype was seen more than once but under ten times. This rearrangement joins TRBV7-2 to TRBJ2-7; 10 bases are shared with TRBD2. The CDR3 length is 17 residues. V lost 2 bases and J lost 7; bases outside the gene matches: 14. In germline, CDR1 is SGHTA, CDR2 FQGNSA. Here the CDR3 DNA reads TGTGCCAGCAGCTTACGCCACCCTCTAGCGGGAGTAGAAGAGCAGTACTTC. This translates into CASSLRHPLAGVEEQYF.

Comments on this clonotype: Since a much larger clone is just one base distant, this may be a read error. CDR3 DNA: TGTGCCAGCGGTTATGAAGCTCAAGAGACCCAGTACTTC. Translating it yields CASGYEAQETQYF. The J gene is TRBJ2-5, the V gene TRBV6-5; D gene ambiguous. The CDR3 contains 13 residues. Germline V CDR1 and CDR2: MNHEY, SVGAGI.

The rearrangement links TRBV27 to TRBJ2-7, with no clear D. The CDR3 totals 13 residues. Trimming stripped 3 bases from V and 0 bases from J, with 6 bases between. Germline loops: CDR1 MNHEY, CDR2 SMNVEV (reference sequence). This CDR3 is CASSFKASYEQYF. CDR3 sequence (DNA): TGTGCCAGCAGTTTTAAGGCCTCCTACGAGCAGTACTTC.

This chain uses TRBV6-2 or TRBV6-3 with TRBJ1-6, with D tentatively TRBD1 (5 bases). Germline V gives CDR1 MNHEY, CDR2 SVGEGT. Trimming took 2 bases from V and 1 from J, leaving 12 bases between them. The CDR3 runs to 17 residues. CDR3 sequence reads: CASSYRQGGSYNSPLHF. For the CDR3, the DNA is TGTGCCAGCAGTTACCGGCAGGGCGGTTCCTATAATTCACCCCTCCACTTT.

This clonotype was observed a handful of times. This rearrangement joins TRBV3-1 to TRBJ2-7, with a possible D match to TRBD2 (5 bases). The CDR3 is 16 residues long. CDR1 and CDR2 from the germline V gene are LGHDT and YNNKEL (reference sequence). Trimming took 1 base from V and 7 from J, leaving 20 bases between them. The CDR3 is CASSQVGGLPLGEQYF. Written as DNA, the CDR3 is TGTGCCAGCAGCCAAGTGGGCGGACTCCCCTTGGGGGAGCAGTACTTC.

This clonotype was counted between two and nine times. The chain is built from TRBV20-1 and TRBJ1-4; 7 nucleotides agree with TRBD1. This CDR3 comprises 14 residues. V lost 6 bases, J lost 3 bases, and 7 bases stayed unmatched. CDR1 and CDR2 (germline): DFQATT, SNEGSKA (reference sequence). DNA of the CDR3: TGCAGTGCCCGAAGACAGGGCTCTAATGAAAAACTGTTTTTT. Its translation: CSARRQGSNEKLFF.

This clonotype was counted only a few times. V gene TRBV5-5 combines with J gene TRBJ1-2; D gene uncertain. Germline V gives CDR1 SGHKS, CDR2 YYEKEE (reference sequence). The germline V and J ends were trimmed by 0 bases and 0 bases, with 9 bases remaining between them. The CDR3 runs to 15 residues. The CDR3 loop reads CASSLDSGANYGYTF. In nucleotides, the CDR3 is TGTGCCAGCAGCTTGGACAGCGGGGCTAACTATGGCTACACCTTC.

The chain uses TRBV28 and TRBJ1-6, with a weak D call TRBD1 (6 bases). The length of the CDR3 is 15 residues. Germline CDR1 MDHEN, CDR2 SYDVKM. Trimming removed 6 bases at V and 10 bases at J, with 19 bases between. The CDR3: CASRYPPGVLSPLHF. CDR3 bases: TGTGCCAGCAGGTATCCGCCAGGGGTTCTCTCACCCCTCCACTTT.